Each of the 27 T cell receptor beta chains below was sequenced from the same sample in a study of PD-1 blockade in classical Hodgkin lymphoma (dated by TCRdb to 2020 to 2021). The library was prepared using the immunoSEQ multiplex PCR assay. Drawn from immuneACCESS, this table holds only the in-frame rearrangements with V and J called that TCRdb kept. Clones are partly lost; checked studies trace under half to an unresolved V gene and leave the rest unexplained. For this sample the table gives tens of thousands of clones, of which over 75% were detected only once. Of the sample, 2.5% to 3.5% is held by the ten largest clones. The meaning of the sample's time point label: cycle 4 day 1 (C4D1), after five to seven weeks of nivolumab. Every trial patient had relapsed after autologous stem cell transplantation, and cohorts A, B and C differed in prior brentuximab vedotin exposure. The material sequenced was peripheral blood mononuclear cells (PBMCs), taken before the fourth cycle of nivolumab. The receptors stem from a human donor with classical Hodgkin lymphoma.

This clone was detected once. The rearrangement uses TRBV15 and TRBJ2-5, with a possible D match to TRBD2 (5 bases). Per the germline V gene, CDR1 is LNHNV and CDR2 is YYDKDF (reference sequence). V was trimmed by 0 bases and J by 2 bases, leaving 7 bases between them. The CDR3 sequence is 14 residues long. CDR3 amino acids: CATSRDRGQETQYF. CDR3 sequence (DNA): TGTGCCACCAGCAGAGATAGAGGGCAAGAGACCCAGTACTTC. Combining the CDR3 with reference TRBV15 and TRBJ2-5 gives the whole variable domain DAMVIQNPRYQVTQFGKPVTLSCSQTLNHNVMYWYQQKSSQAPKLLFHYYDKDFNNEADTPDNFQSRRPNTSFCFLDIRSPGLGDTAMYLCATSRDRGQETQYFGPGTRLLVL.

J is TRBJ2-7 and V is TRBV19, with D possibly matching TRBD1 (7 bases). V lost 6 bases, J lost 2 bases, and 20 bases lay in between. Germline V gene sequence: CDR1 LNHDA, CDR2 SQIVND (reference sequence). This CDR3 has 16 amino acids. The CDR3 loop is CASSQSAGQITYEQYF. The CDR3 bases are TGTGCCAGTAGCCAGTCGGCGGGACAGATTACCTACGAGCAGTACTTC.

V gene TRBV18 combines with J gene TRBJ1-4; 9 positions match TRBD1. The CDR3 totals 21 residues. With 5 bases clipped from V and 0 bases from J, the junction kept 19 bases outside the gene matches. CDR1 and CDR2 (germline): KGHSH, LQKENI. DNA for the CDR3: TGTGCCAGCTCAACTGAGATACCGGGACAGGGTGATTTCACAACTAATGAAAAACTGTTTTTT. It is translated as CASSTEIPGQGDFTTNEKLFF. The variable domain in full, with the rest retrieved from reference TRBV18 and TRBJ1-4, is NAGVMQNPRHLVRRRGQEARLRCSPMKGHSHVYWYRQLPEEGLKFMVYLQKENIIDESGMPKERFSAEFPKEGPSILRIQQVVRGDSAAYFCASSTEIPGQGDFTTNEKLFFGSGTQLSVL.

The chain carries TRBV6-5 and TRBJ1-2; maybe TRBD1 (5 bases). This CDR3 is built from 13 residues. V was shortened by 10 bases and J by 5 bases, with 17 bases between the two germline ends. CDR1 and CDR2 from the germline V gene are MNHEY and SVGAGI. This chain's CDR3 is CATRQRSGYGYTF. CDR3 nucleotides: TGTGCCACACGACAGCGAAGCGGGTATGGCTACACCTTC.

The chain has TRBV6-5 and TRBJ2-2; TRBD2 is a possible D gene (7 bases). This CDR3 has 15 amino acids. Trimming stripped 6 bases from V and 5 bases from J, with 16 bases between. Germline assignment: CDR1 MNHEY and CDR2 SVGAGI. The CDR3 is CASSRGAGPTGELFF. The CDR3 coding sequence is TGTGCCAGCAGCCGGGGGGCAGGGCCGACCGGGGAGCTGTTTTTT.

The gene calls are TRBV6-5 and TRBJ1-5, with D perhaps TRBD1 (5 bases). V lost 6 bases and J lost 0, with 12 bases in between. CDR3 size: 15 residues. Germline CDR1 and CDR2: MNHEY and SVGAGI. In nucleotides, the CDR3 is TGTGCCAGCAGCCCAATGGGGGATAGCAATCAGCCCCAGCATTTT. It codes for CASSPMGDSNQPQHF.

The CDR3: CASSEVGPSGYNEQFF. DNA of the CDR3: TGTGCCAGCAGTGAAGTAGGGCCTAGCGGTTACAATGAGCAGTTCTTC. This chain joins TRBV6-1 and TRBJ2-1, with 7 bases aligning to TRBD2. CDR1 MNHNS and CDR2 SASEGT come from the germline V gene. V lost 1 base to trimming and J lost 4 bases; unmatched junction nucleotides: 7. The CDR3 contains 16 residues.

V and J are TRBV11-2 and TRBJ2-3, with unresolved D. Per germline, CDR1 SGHAT and CDR2 FQNNGV. The CDR3 is 12 amino acids. V lost 5 bases and J 2 bases, leaving 5 bases between the germline ends. CDR3 nucleotide sequence: TGTGCCAGCAGCGCTACCACAGATACGCAGTATTTT. It is translated as CASSATTDTQYF.

The chain has TRBV27 and TRBJ2-3, with TRBD2 identical over 9 bases. The CDR3 contains 16 residues. The junction had 14 bases not matched to a gene; V was cut back by 7 bases and J by 6 bases. The germline CDR1 and CDR2 sequences are MNHEY and SMNVEV (reference sequence). The CDR3 DNA follows: TGTGCCAGCATCGCGTCGTGGGGACTAGCTTCGGATACGCAGTATTTT. Translating it yields CASIASWGLASDTQYF.

The V gene is TRBV6-5, the J gene TRBJ2-7; TRBD2 is a possible D gene (7 bases). This CDR3 comprises 16 residues. With 4 bases removed from V and 0 bases from J, the gap between germline ends came to 16 bases. Germline V gives CDR1 MNHEY, CDR2 SVGAGI. The CDR3 sequence is CASSFTLGGPSYEQYF. CDR3 DNA: TGTGCCAGCAGTTTTACCTTGGGGGGGCCCTCCTACGAGCAGTACTTC.

The rearrangement links TRBV4-3 to TRBJ2-1; TRBD2 matches 12 bases. The germline V gene encodes CDR1 LGHNA and CDR2 YSLEER. The V segment lost 0 bases and the J segment 6 bases; nucleotides outside the gene matches: 6. CDR3 length equals 17 residues. CDR3 in amino acids: CASSQDLAGGPGNEQFF. The CDR3 nucleotides are TGCGCCAGCAGCCAAGACCTAGCGGGGGGGCCGGGCAATGAGCAGTTCTTC.

The V and J genes are TRBV7-2 and TRBJ1-1; 7 bases agree with TRBD1. In germline, CDR1 is SGHTA, CDR2 FQGNSA. The CDR3 covers 18 residues. V was clipped by 1 base and J by 3 bases; unmatched bases: 14. The CDR3 DNA reads TGTGCCAGCAGCTTAGGGTGGTTCGACAGGGAGGGGGACACTGAAGCTTTCTTT. Its translation is CASSLGWFDREGDTEAFF.

This chain connects TRBV7-2 to TRBJ2-3; 10 bases fit TRBD2. After removal of 5 bases from V and 2 bases from J, the junction contained 4 bases not matched to a gene. The CDR3 covers 15 residues. Germline V gene lookup returns CDR1 SGHTA and CDR2 FQGNSA. The CDR3 loop reads CASSASGGATDTQYF. The CDR3 DNA reads as TGTGCCAGCAGCGCCAGCGGGGGGGCCACAGATACGCAGTATTTT. Complete variable domain (other parts from reference TRBV7-2 and TRBJ2-3): GAGVSQSPSNKVTEKGKDVELRCDPISGHTALYWYRQSLGQGLEFLIYFQGNSAPDKSGLPSDRFSAERTGGSVSTLTIQRTQQEDSAVYLCASSASGGATDTQYFGPGTRLTVL.

This rearrangement joins TRBV15 to TRBJ1-2; the D is unclear. Germline V gives CDR1 LNHNV, CDR2 YYDKDF (reference sequence). The CDR3 runs to 15 residues. V gave up 1 base and J gave up 7 bases, with 16 bases separating them. The CDR3 sequence is CATSRGATRSSGYTF. Written as DNA, the CDR3 is TGTGCCACCAGCAGAGGAGCCACCCGATCGAGTGGCTACACCTTC.

The rearrangement links TRBV6-5 to TRBJ1-1, with D perhaps matching TRBD1 (5 bases). V shed 6 bases and J shed 5 bases, with 16 bases lying between them. Per the germline V gene, CDR1 is MNHEY and CDR2 is SVGAGI. This CDR3 comprises 14 residues. The CDR3 reads CASSPPGGGTEAFF. In nucleotides, the CDR3 is TGTGCCAGCAGCCCCCCCGGGGGGGGGACTGAAGCTTTCTTT.

J is TRBJ2-3 and V is TRBV7-2, with unresolved D. With 1 base removed from V and 2 bases from J, the gap between germline ends came to 7 bases. The CDR3 is made up of 14 amino acids. Germline V lookup: CDR1 SGHTA, CDR2 FQGNSA. Written as DNA, the CDR3 is TGTGCCAGCAGCTTAGACGGATACACAGATACGCAGTATTTT. Amino acid sequence: CASSLDGYTDTQYF.

This clone was counted once. This sequence joins TRBV7-2 and TRBJ1-2; TRBD1 is a possible D gene (5 bases). Germline CDR1 SGHTA, CDR2 FQGNSA. The V end was cut by 1 base, the J end by 0 bases, with 12 bases between. The CDR3 contains 16 residues. CDR3 in DNA: TGTGCCAGCAGCTTAGTATCGTCAGGGTCTAACTATGGCTACACCTTC. Translating it yields CASSLVSSGSNYGYTF.

The chain carries TRBV13 and TRBJ1-4; D remains unclear. V was trimmed by 3 bases and J by 2 bases, leaving 13 bases between them. In germline, CDR1 is PRHDT, CDR2 FYEKMQ (reference sequence). The CDR3 runs to 16 residues. The DNA of the CDR3 is TGTGCCAGCAGCTTGGTGACGAGTACCACTAATGAAAAACTGTTTTTT. It translates to CASSLVTSTTNEKLFF.

Worth noting for this clone: This CDR3 is also generated by other DNA sequences in the sample. This chain links TRBV7-9 with TRBJ1-5; 9 bases fit TRBD1. Germline CDR1 SEHNR, CDR2 FQNEAQ (reference sequence). Trimming removed 0 bases from V and 4 bases from J; junction bases left unmatched: 1. The CDR3 length is 15 residues. The CDR3, as DNA: TGTGCCAGCAGCTTAGCCGGGACAGGGAATCAGCCCCAGCATTTT. Amino acid sequence: CASSLAGTGNQPQHF.

V and J are TRBV28 and TRBJ1-2; D is ambiguous. Trimming shortened V by 0 bases and J by 0 bases, and 14 bases separated the two germline ends. Per the germline V gene, CDR1 is MDHEN and CDR2 is SYDVKM. The CDR3 spans 17 residues. The CDR3 protein is CASSLWFSMEANYGYTF. The CDR3 DNA reads TGTGCCAGCAGTTTATGGTTCTCAATGGAGGCTAACTATGGCTACACCTTC.

The chain combines TRBV5-6 with TRBJ2-5, with a tentative D call TRBD2 (7 bases). V was pared by 0 bases and J by 0 bases, with 12 bases between. Germline assignment: CDR1 SGHDT and CDR2 YYEEEE. CDR3 size: 16 residues. The DNA of the CDR3 is TGTGCCAGCAGCTTGGTAGGCGGGGGCAACCAAGAGACCCAGTACTTC. It translates to CASSLVGGGNQETQYF.

V and J are TRBV5-1 and TRBJ1-1, with 9 bases aligning to TRBD1. Germline lookup yields CDR1 SGHRS and CDR2 YFSETQ. The CDR3 sequence is 15 residues long. V shed 4 bases, J shed 2 bases, and the junction held 6 bases outside the gene matches. CDR3 coding DNA: TGCGCCAGCAGCCAGACAGGGGGAGGTAACACTGAAGCTTTCTTT. Protein sequence: CASSQTGGGNTEAFF.

V is TRBV6-5 and J is TRBJ2-5; 11 bases line up with TRBD2. The junction had 5 bases not matched to a gene; V was cut back by 4 bases and J by 1 base. The CDR3 has 16 residues. Germline V gene sequence: CDR1 MNHEY, CDR2 SVGAGI. The CDR3 DNA follows: TGTGCCAGCAGTTCCCTAGCGGGGGGCTTCCAAGAGACCCAGTACTTC. Amino acids: CASSSLAGGFQETQYF.

V and J are TRBV5-1 and TRBJ2-7; D tentatively fits TRBD1 or TRBD2 (5 bases each). Germline assignment: CDR1 SGHRS and CDR2 YFSETQ. Trimming took off 4 bases at V and 3 bases at J, with 20 bases between the two ends. This CDR3 comprises 16 residues. CDR3 nucleotide sequence: TGCGCCAGCAGCATCCCGTCCGGGGCCAGGTTCTACGAGCAGTACTTC. Its protein product is CASSIPSGARFYEQYF. Filled out from reference TRBV5-1 and TRBJ2-7, the complete variable domain reads KAGVTQTPRYLIKTRGQQVTLSCSPISGHRSVSWYQQTPGQGLQFLFEYFSETQRNKGNFPGRFSGRQFSNSRSEMNVSTLELGDSALYLCASSIPSGARFYEQYFGPGTRLTVT.

This clone has a handful of counts. This sequence joins TRBV6-5 and TRBJ1-1, with 12 bases that match TRBD1. This CDR3 is built from 15 residues. Trimming cost V 10 bases and J 10 bases; bases outside gene matches: 16. Looked up from germline, CDR1 is MNHEY and CDR2 is SVGAGI. CDR3 sequence (DNA): TGTGCCACGCATCGGTCGGGACAGGGGGCGAAGGTAGCTTTCTTT. It translates to CATHRSGQGAKVAFF.

The CDR3 DNA sequence: TGTGCCAGCAGCCCGGACACAGATACGCAGTATTTT. This gives the protein CASSPDTDTQYF. This sequence joins TRBV5-4 and TRBJ2-3; D ambiguous. The V and J ends lost 4 bases and 2 bases respectively, with 5 bases between them. The CDR3 is made up of 12 amino acids. CDR1 is SGHNT, CDR2 YYREEE, per germline (reference sequence).

The gene calls are TRBV19 and TRBJ2-7, with D perhaps matching TRBD1 (5 bases). Per germline, CDR1 LNHDA and CDR2 SQIVND (reference sequence). The CDR3 totals 14 residues. Between the trimmed V and J ends, which lost 10 bases and 2 bases, there was a span of 18 bases. This CDR3 reads CATSIRTQTYEQYF. CDR3 bases: TGTGCCACCTCTATTAGGACACAAACCTACGAGCAGTACTTC.